These 24 T cell receptor beta chains originate from one sample sequenced in a study of T-cell memory formation after mild COVID-19. TCRdb used MiXCR to reprocess the 5' RACE reads, holding one entry per CDR3 protein. The table records 100,000 to 150,000 distinct CDR3 sequences, roughly 6.2% of them present only once. Source material: PBMCs or a T cell subset sorted from them (not recorded which). The source is an adult woman who had mild COVID-19 (a few samples of this study predate the infection). Cell type and time point are not known.

This clonotype was found many times. The chain uses TRBV20-1 and TRBJ2-3; D possibly corresponds to TRBD2 (6 bases). CDR3 length: 15 amino acids. The V and J ends lost 0 bases and 1 base respectively, with 11 bases between them. Germline V CDR1 and CDR2: DFQATT, SNEGSKA (reference sequence). The CDR3, as DNA: TGCAGTGCTAGAGATGGGCGGGGACGCACAGATACGCAGTATTTT. Its protein is CSARDGRGRTDTQYF.

This clonotype was observed many times. The J gene is TRBJ1-1, the V gene TRBV7-8; weak D call: TRBD1 (6 bases). Germline CDR1 reads SGHVS; CDR2 reads FQNEAQ. The V gene lost 5 bases and the J gene lost 7 bases, with 14 bases spanning the gap. The CDR3 consists of 13 residues. CDR3 amino acids: CASSHGTFVEAFF. CDR3 coding DNA: TGTGCCAGCAGCCACGGGACATTCGTTGAAGCTTTCTTT.

The chain combines TRBV7-9 with TRBJ2-3; D assignment may be TRBD1 or TRBD2 (5 bases each). V was trimmed by 0 bases and J by 2 bases, leaving 15 bases between them. The CDR3 has 17 amino acids. Germline CDR1 is SEHNR and CDR2 is FQNEAQ (reference sequence). The CDR3 is CASSLARDGFPTDTQYF. In DNA form, the CDR3 reads TGTGCCAGCAGCTTAGCAAGGGACGGATTTCCCACAGATACGCAGTATTTT.

The table lists this clonotype with a few counts. CDR3 amino acids: CASSSGQTNYGYTF. The CDR3 DNA reads TGCGCCAGCAGCTCGGGACAGACTAACTATGGCTACACCTTC. The chain combines TRBV5-1 with TRBJ1-2; 7 bases match TRBD1. Trimming cost V 3 bases and J 0 bases; bases outside gene matches: 2. Germline CDR1 reads SGHRS; CDR2 reads YFSETQ. This CDR3 is built from 14 residues.

The V gene is TRBV5-4, the J gene TRBJ1-2; 7 bases line up with TRBD1. The CDR3 has 13 residues. Looked up from germline, CDR1 is SGHNT and CDR2 is YYREEE (reference sequence). Trimming removed 1 base from V and 5 bases from J; junction bases left unmatched: 2. Written as DNA, the CDR3 is TGTGCCAGCAGCTTGAACAGGGGATATGGCTACACCTTC. It specifies CASSLNRGYGYTF. Full variable domain (missing parts from reference TRBV5-4 and TRBJ1-2): ETGVTQSPTHLIKTRGQQVTLRCSSQSGHNTVSWYQQALGQGPQFIFQYYREEENGRGNFPPRFSGLQFPNYSSELNVNALELDDSALYLCASSLNRGYGYTFGSGTRLTVV.

This clonotype was counted many times. This sequence joins TRBV12-3 or TRBV12-4 and TRBJ2-5; perhaps D is TRBD1 or TRBD2 (5 bases each). The V and J ends lost 6 bases and 4 bases respectively, with 18 bases between them. This CDR3 has 15 residues. CDR3 sequence (DNA): TGTGCCAGCAGAGGGGAAAGGGACGGAGGAGAGACCCAGTACTTC. Residues: CASRGERDGGETQYF.

V and J are TRBV21-1 and TRBJ2-5; the table's D call, TRBD1, has no DNA check behind it. TRBV21-1 is marked as a pseudogene. The CDR3 runs 16 residues. The CDR3 region has the DNA TGTGCCAGCAGCTTGCCCGGGACACCGTACCAAGAGACCCAGTACTTC. Its translation: CASSLPGTPYQETQYF.

CDR3 sequence reads: CASSELATSTDTQYF. As DNA, the CDR3 is TGTGCCAGCAGCGAGCTAGCAACTAGCACAGATACGCAGTATTTT. J is TRBJ2-3 and V is TRBV7-9; perhaps TRBD2 as D (5 bases). The V and J ends lost 5 bases and 0 bases respectively, with 12 bases between them. CDR1 SEHNR and CDR2 FQNEAQ come from the germline V gene (reference sequence). The CDR3 covers 15 residues.

The sample holds many counts of this clonotype. The chain joins TRBV5-1 to TRBJ2-1, with TRBD2 as a possible D gene (5 bases). From germline, CDR1 is SGHRS and CDR2 YFSETQ. The V end was cut by 0 bases, the J end by 4 bases, with 11 bases between. The CDR3 is 15 residues long. The CDR3 nucleotides read TGCGCCAGCAGCTTGGACCTAGCAAGGTACAATGAGCAGTTCTTC. The encoded protein is CASSLDLARYNEQFF. Looking up the rest from reference TRBV5-1 and TRBJ2-1 gives the full variable domain: KAGVTQTPRYLIKTRGQQVTLSCSPISGHRSVSWYQQTPGQGLQFLFEYFSETQRNKGNFPGRFSGRQFSNSRSEMNVSTLELGDSALYLCASSLDLARYNEQFFGPGTRLTVL.

This clonotype was counted at least ten times. The chain joins TRBV5-4 to TRBJ1-2; 12 bases are a match to TRBD1. The germline gives CDR1 SGHNT, CDR2 YYREEE (reference sequence). J was trimmed by 4 bases and V by 4 bases; bases with no gene match: 11. CDR3 length equals 17 residues. The CDR3 sequence: CASSPMGTGGWGYGYTF. Here the CDR3 DNA reads TGTGCCAGCAGCCCAATGGGGACAGGGGGCTGGGGCTATGGCTACACCTTC.

This clonotype was seen many times. V is TRBV4-3 and J is TRBJ2-7; D call uncertain. Trimming took 0 bases from V and 2 from J, leaving 17 bases between them. The length of the CDR3 is 17 residues. Germline V lookup: CDR1 LGHNA, CDR2 YSLEER. CDR3 bases: TGCGCCAGCAGCCAAGAAGGTGGGCGGACCATTGCCTACGAGCAGTACTTC. Encoded protein: CASSQEGGRTIAYEQYF.

This clonotype was observed a few times. V gene TRBV5-1 combines with J gene TRBJ2-2; D call uncertain. From germline, CDR1 is SGHRS and CDR2 YFSETQ. The V gene lost 0 bases and the J gene lost 3 bases, with 3 bases spanning the gap. This CDR3 has 13 residues. Here the CDR3 DNA reads TGCGCCAGCAGCTTGGCCCACACCGGGGAGCTGTTTTTT. This codes for CASSLAHTGELFF. The whole variable domain, filled in from reference TRBV5-1 and TRBJ2-2, reads KAGVTQTPRYLIKTRGQQVTLSCSPISGHRSVSWYQQTPGQGLQFLFEYFSETQRNKGNFPGRFSGRQFSNSRSEMNVSTLELGDSALYLCASSLAHTGELFFGEGSRLTVL.

The CDR3 region is CAIASRGMNTEAFF. The CDR3 DNA reads as TGTGCCATCGCCTCGCGGGGCATGAACACTGAAGCTTTCTTT. The chain combines TRBV10-3 with TRBJ1-1, with a possible D match to TRBD1 (5 bases). The germline V gene encodes CDR1 ENHRY and CDR2 SYGVKD. CDR3 length: 14 residues. Trimming pared 8 bases from V and 0 bases from J, leaving 13 bases between.

This clonotype was seen many times. The rearrangement joins TRBV5-1 to TRBJ2-1, with no clear D. Per the germline V gene, CDR1 is SGHRS and CDR2 is YFSETQ. The V and J ends lost 0 bases and 0 bases respectively, with 7 bases between them. The CDR3 contains 15 residues. CDR3 in DNA: TGCGCCAGCAGCTTGGCCGATAGCTCCTACAATGAGCAGTTCTTC. Residues: CASSLADSSYNEQFF.

J is TRBJ1-1 and V is TRBV2; TRBD1 agrees at 8 bases. The CDR3 loop spans 12 amino acids. With 4 bases clipped from V and 9 bases from J, the junction kept 4 bases outside the gene matches. Germline CDR1 is SNHLY and CDR2 is FYNNEI. This CDR3 is CASSAGQGQAFF. In DNA form, the CDR3 reads TGTGCCAGCAGTGCCGGACAGGGTCAAGCTTTCTTT.

This clonotype was observed a handful of times. The rearrangement links TRBV5-1 to TRBJ2-1; 12 bases align to TRBD2. This CDR3 is built from 16 residues. Germline CDR1 is SGHRS and CDR2 is YFSETQ. Written as DNA, the CDR3 is TGCGCTTCTACCGGGGGACTAGCGGGCGTCTACAATGAGCAGTTCTTC. This gives the protein CASTGGLAGVYNEQFF.

The chain employs TRBV20-1 and TRBJ2-1; 10 bases line up with TRBD1. The CDR3 extends over 14 amino acids. Germline trimming cut 5 bases from V and 2 bases from J; bases unmatched to any gene: 3. Germline-derived CDR1 and CDR2 are DFQATT and SNEGSKA (reference sequence). The CDR3 DNA is TGCAGTGCTGGGACAGGGGAGACCTACAATGAGCAGTTCTTC. This translates into CSAGTGETYNEQFF.

The sample holds many counts of this clonotype. V gene TRBV4-2 combines with J gene TRBJ2-3; D unresolved. Deletions cut 1 base from V and 8 bases from J, with 19 bases between. This CDR3 comprises 16 residues. Germline V gene lookup returns CDR1 LGHNA and CDR2 YNFKEQ. CDR3: CASSQVRRNPQITQYF. In DNA, the CDR3 is TGTGCCAGCAGCCAAGTTCGGCGAAACCCACAGATTACGCAGTATTTT.

This clonotype was seen ten or more times. The chain has TRBV6-5 and TRBJ2-5, with D unclear. CDR3 length: 13 amino acids. Trimming cost V 2 bases and J 2 bases, with 6 bases left between them. The germline gives CDR1 MNHEY, CDR2 SVGAGI. CDR3 bases: TGTGCCAGCAGTTACGGTGGGCAAGAGACCCAGTACTTC. Amino acid sequence: CASSYGGQETQYF.

Many counts were recorded for this clonotype. The chain has TRBV28 and TRBJ2-1, with TRBD2 matching over 7 bases. The CDR3 spans 13 residues. V dropped 8 bases and J dropped 6; count of bases not matched to a gene: 7. The V gene's germline CDR1 is MDHEN and CDR2 SYDVKM. CDR3 bases: TGTGCCAGCGCGACTAGCAGAAGCAATGAGCAGTTCTTC. As protein: CASATSRSNEQFF.

The J gene is TRBJ1-1, the V gene TRBV29-1; 9 bases agree with TRBD1. Trimming cost V 7 bases and J 3 bases; bases outside gene matches: 6. The CDR3 runs 13 residues. CDR1 is SQVTM and CDR2 is ANQGSEA in the germline V gene. The CDR3 sequence: CSGKDRGDTEAFF. The DNA for the CDR3 is TGCAGCGGGAAGGACAGGGGTGACACTGAAGCTTTCTTT. Looking up the rest from reference TRBV29-1 and TRBJ1-1 gives the full variable domain: SAVISQKPSRDICQRGTSLTIQCQVDSQVTMMFWYRQQPGQSLTLIATANQGSEATYESGFVIDKFPISRPNLTFSTLTVSNMSPEDSSIYLCSGKDRGDTEAFFGQGTRLTVV.

Ten or more counts support this clonotype. J is TRBJ2-7 and V is TRBV4-2, with TRBD2 matching 8 bases. The germline CDR1 and CDR2 sequences are LGHNA and YNFKEQ. This CDR3 is built from 16 residues. J lost 7 bases, V lost 0 bases, and 11 bases had no gene match. As DNA, the CDR3 is TGTGCCAGCAGCCAAGATACCCGGGAGGGCCGCCGGGAGCAGTACTTC. Amino acid sequence: CASSQDTREGRREQYF.

This clonotype was seen a few times. The chain employs TRBV7-2 and TRBJ1-5; D is undetermined. Looked up from germline, CDR1 is SGHTA and CDR2 is FQGNSA. V dropped 4 bases and J dropped 3 bases, with 13 bases sitting between them. This CDR3 region has 15 residues. CDR3: CASSSLVSTNQPQHF. In nucleotides, the CDR3 is TGTGCCAGCAGCTCTCTAGTTAGTACCAATCAGCCCCAGCATTTT.

This clonotype was seen a few times. This chain joins TRBV6-6 and TRBJ1-1, with D uncertain. V lost 5 bases, J lost 1 base, and 14 bases lay in between. Germline assignment: CDR1 MNHNY and CDR2 SVGAGI (reference sequence). The CDR3 runs 15 residues. As DNA, the CDR3 is TGTGCCAGCAGTCAAGGGTTAACAAAGAACACTGAAGCTTTCTTT. Its protein is CASSQGLTKNTEAFF.